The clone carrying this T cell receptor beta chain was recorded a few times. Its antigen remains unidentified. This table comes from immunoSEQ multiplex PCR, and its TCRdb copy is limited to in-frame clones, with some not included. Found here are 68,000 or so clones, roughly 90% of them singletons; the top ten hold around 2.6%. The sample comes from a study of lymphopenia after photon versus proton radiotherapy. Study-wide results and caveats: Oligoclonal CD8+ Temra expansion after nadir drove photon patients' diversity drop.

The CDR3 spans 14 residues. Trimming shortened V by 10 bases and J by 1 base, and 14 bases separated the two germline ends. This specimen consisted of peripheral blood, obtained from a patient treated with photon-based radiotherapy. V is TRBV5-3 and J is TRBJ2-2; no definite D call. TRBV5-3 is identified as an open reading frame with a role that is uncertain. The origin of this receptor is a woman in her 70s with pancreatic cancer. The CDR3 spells CAPIAPENTGELFF. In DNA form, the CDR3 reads TGTGCCCCCATCGCTCCGGAGAACACCGGGGAGCTGTTTTTT.